A single sample is the source of the 24 T cell receptor beta chains below, sequenced in a study of blood T cell repertoires in COVID-19. Some clones are missing from TCRdb's copy, which holds only in-frame ones; the method was immunoSEQ multiplex PCR. The repertoire holds over 200,000 clones, about 83% seen once, with around 2.5% in the top ten. Sequences were obtained from peripheral blood. The receptors originated from a woman between 35 and 50 years old with active or convalescent COVID-19.

The chain combines TRBV6-2 or TRBV6-3 with TRBJ2-7, with D perhaps TRBD1 (6 bases). The CDR3 has 18 residues. Trimming removed 2 bases at V and 0 bases at J, with 20 bases between. From germline, CDR1 is MNHEY and CDR2 SVGEGT. CDR3 residues: CASSYETGVTLSSYEQYF. CDR3 nucleotide sequence: TGTGCCAGCAGTTACGAGACAGGCGTAACCTTGAGCTCCTACGAGCAGTACTTC.

This CDR3 reads CASSLTVGVPGADTQYF. DNA of the CDR3: TGTGCCAGCAGCTTGACAGTGGGGGTCCCGGGGGCAGATACGCAGTATTTT. V is TRBV11-2 and J is TRBJ2-3; D is perhaps TRBD2 (6 bases). Trimming removed 3 bases at V and 4 bases at J, with 20 bases between. The CDR3 spans 17 residues. The germline V gene encodes CDR1 SGHAT and CDR2 FQNNGV. The full variable domain, with the rest looked up from reference TRBV11-2 and TRBJ2-3, is EAGVAQSPRYKIIEKRQSVAFWCNPISGHATLYWYQQILGQGPKLLIQFQNNGVVDDSQLPKDRFSAERLKGVDSTLKIQPAKLEDSAVYLCASSLTVGVPGADTQYFGPGTRLTVL.

This clone occurred once. The V call is TRBV6-2 or TRBV6-3, the J call TRBJ2-7, with 8 bases fitting TRBD1. The CDR3 has 15 amino acids. Germline assignment: CDR1 MNHEY and CDR2 SVGEGT. J was trimmed by 1 base and V by 2 bases; bases with no gene match: 4. CDR3 DNA sequence: TGTGCCAGCAGTTACGCGGGACAGGAGTCCTACGAGCAGTACTTC. Its translation: CASSYAGQESYEQYF.

V and J are TRBV2 and TRBJ2-3; TRBD2 matches at 10 bases. Trimming cost V 10 bases and J 3 bases; bases outside gene matches: 7. The CDR3 is 14 amino acids. CDR1 SNHLY and CDR2 FYNNEI come from the germline V gene. The CDR3 nucleotides read TGTGCCAAATCTCTAGCGGGAGATACAGATACGCAGTATTTT. It codes for CAKSLAGDTDTQYF.

This chain links TRBV6-5 with TRBJ2-2; no reliable D call. Trimming removed 0 bases at V and 1 base at J, with 3 bases between. The CDR3 is 14 residues long. Germline lookup yields CDR1 MNHEY and CDR2 SVGAGI. The DNA for the CDR3 is TGTGCCAGCAGTTACTCCAGGAACACCGGGGAGCTGTTTTTT. Encoded protein: CASSYSRNTGELFF.

This clone was seen a handful of times. This chain links TRBV18 with TRBJ1-4, with TRBD1 identical over 7 bases. The V segment lost 4 bases and the J segment 5 bases; nucleotides outside the gene matches: 1. Germline lookup yields CDR1 KGHSH and CDR2 LQKENI. The CDR3 sequence is 13 residues long. Here the CDR3 DNA reads TGTGCCAGCTCACAGGGGGCAAATGAAAAACTGTTTTTT. It is translated as CASSQGANEKLFF.

The chain combines TRBV30 with TRBJ1-2, with 8 bases identical to TRBD1. CDR1 GTSNPN and CDR2 SVGIG come from the germline V gene (reference sequence). The CDR3 has 13 residues. V was clipped by 7 bases and J by 6 bases; unmatched bases: 10. CDR3 bases: TGTGCCTCCGCGACAGGGGTACGGCATGGCTACACCTTC. This encodes CASATGVRHGYTF.

The chain employs TRBV12-3 or TRBV12-4 and TRBJ1-2; the match to TRBD1 covers 10 bases. This CDR3 comprises 13 residues. V was clipped by 6 bases and J by 10 bases; unmatched bases: 8. CDR3 in amino acids: CASSATGGSVYTF. CDR3 sequence (DNA): TGTGCCAGCAGCGCGACAGGGGGCAGCGTCTACACCTTC.

This clone was observed once. The chain links TRBV7-9 to TRBJ2-7; possible D gene TRBD2, 6 bases. The CDR3 is 16 amino acids. In germline, CDR1 is SEHNR, CDR2 FQNEAQ (reference sequence). V was trimmed by 4 bases and J by 0 bases, leaving 16 bases between them. The DNA for the CDR3 is TGTGCCAGCAGCTCCACTAGGGCGGGAAGCTCCTACGAGCAGTACTTC. Its protein product is CASSSTRAGSSYEQYF. The whole variable domain, remainder taken from reference TRBV7-9 and TRBJ2-7, is DTGVSQNPRHKITKRGQNVTFRCDPISEHNRLYWYRQTLGQGPEFLTYFQNEAQLEKSRLLSDRFSAERPKGSFSTLEIQRTEQGDSAMYLCASSSTRAGSSYEQYFGPGTRLTVT.

The chain recombines TRBV15 with TRBJ2-7; 11 nucleotides align to TRBD1. CDR3 length: 15 amino acids. CDR1 and CDR2 (germline): LNHNV, YYDKDF (reference sequence). With 4 bases clipped from V and 1 base from J, the junction kept 3 bases outside the gene matches. The CDR3 DNA sequence: TGTGCCACCAGCACTGGGACAGGGGGTTCCTACGAGCAGTACTTC. The encoded protein is CATSTGTGGSYEQYF. Supplemented by reference TRBV15 and TRBJ2-7, the full variable domain reads DAMVIQNPRYQVTQFGKPVTLSCSQTLNHNVMYWYQQKSSQAPKLLFHYYDKDFNNEADTPDNFQSRRPNTSFCFLDIRSPGLGDTAMYLCATSTGTGGSYEQYFGPGTRLTVT.

The chain employs TRBV6-5 and TRBJ1-1; weak D call: TRBD1 (5 bases). The CDR3 is made up of 13 amino acids. Germline V lookup: CDR1 MNHEY, CDR2 SVGAGI. V lost 6 bases and J 1 base, leaving 9 bases between the germline ends. The CDR3 sequence: CASRLDKNTEAFF. DNA for the CDR3: TGTGCCAGCAGATTGGACAAGAACACTGAAGCTTTCTTT.

The chain recombines TRBV6-5 with TRBJ1-1; 9 bases agree with TRBD1. Per germline, CDR1 MNHEY and CDR2 SVGAGI. V shed 5 bases, J shed 0 bases, and the junction held 1 base outside the gene matches. The CDR3 spans 14 residues. Here the CDR3 reads CASSRDRVNTEAFF. The CDR3 coding sequence is TGTGCCAGCAGTCGGGACAGGGTGAACACTGAAGCTTTCTTT.

J is TRBJ2-1 and V is TRBV11-2, with 12 bases aligning to TRBD2. Germline V gene lookup returns CDR1 SGHAT and CDR2 FQNNGV. The ends lost 4 bases at V and 9 bases at J; junction bases unmatched: 7. CDR3 length equals 15 residues. The DNA of the CDR3 is TGTGCCAGCAGCTATCTAGCGGGGGGGCAGGGTGAGCAGTTCTTC. It translates to CASSYLAGGQGEQFF.

The chain is built from TRBV5-1 and TRBJ2-3; 8 bases align to TRBD1. CDR3 length: 14 amino acids. The trim removed 4 bases at V and 3 bases at J, leaving 4 bases unmatched. Germline CDR1 reads SGHRS; CDR2 reads YFSETQ. CDR3 DNA: TGCGCCAGCAGCCAGGACAGGGCGACAGATACGCAGTATTTT. Translation: CASSQDRATDTQYF.

The genes are TRBV25-1 and TRBJ1-4; D uncertain. The CDR3 consists of 14 residues. In germline, CDR1 is MGHDK, CDR2 SYGVNS. Trimming removed 6 bases at V and 4 bases at J, with 12 bases between. The CDR3 DNA follows: TGTGCCAGCAGGGGAGACGGAAATAATGAAAAACTGTTTTTT. Encoded protein: CASRGDGNNEKLFF.

The chain uses TRBV6-6 and TRBJ2-2, with D possibly matching TRBD1 (5 bases). V gave up 2 bases and J gave up 6 bases, with 10 bases separating them. The CDR3 is made up of 14 amino acids. Germline V gene sequence: CDR1 MNHNY, CDR2 SVGAGI (reference sequence). Here the CDR3 reads CASSYLQGSGELFF. CDR3 in DNA: TGTGCCAGCAGTTACCTCCAGGGTTCCGGGGAGCTGTTTTTT.

The chain uses TRBV7-9 and TRBJ2-7; the match to TRBD1 covers 7 bases. The junction had 23 bases not matched to a gene; V was cut back by 5 bases and J by 4 bases. There are 19 residues in the CDR3. Germline V lookup: CDR1 SEHNR, CDR2 FQNEAQ (reference sequence). As DNA, the CDR3 is TGTGCCAGCAGCCAATTCAGGGACAGCCAGGGATGGAAAACGTACGAGCAGTACTTC. Amino acids: CASSQFRDSQGWKTYEQYF.

The CDR3 nucleotides are TGTGCCAGCAGCTTACACTTAGCCACTGAAGCTTTCTTT. Translation: CASSLHLATEAFF. This chain links TRBV11-3 with TRBJ1-1; D call uncertain. Trimming removed 2 bases from V and 4 bases from J, with 8 bases in between. In germline, CDR1 is SGHNT, CDR2 YENEEA. The CDR3 totals 13 residues.

The chain has TRBV5-1 and TRBJ2-1; TRBD2 is a possible D gene (6 bases). The V gene's germline CDR1 is SGHRS and CDR2 YFSETQ. The germline V and J ends were trimmed by 0 bases and 13 bases, with 11 bases remaining between them. This CDR3 has 12 amino acids. Here the CDR3 reads CASSLARLEQFF. The CDR3 bases are TGCGCCAGCAGCTTGGCGAGACTAGAACAGTTCTTC. The full variable domain, with the rest looked up from reference TRBV5-1 and TRBJ2-1, is KAGVTQTPRYLIKTRGQQVTLSCSPISGHRSVSWYQQTPGQGLQFLFEYFSETQRNKGNFPGRFSGRQFSNSRSEMNVSTLELGDSALYLCASSLARLEQFFGPGTRLTVL.

The chain carries TRBV19 and TRBJ2-1; 7 bases map to TRBD2. CDR1 LNHDA and CDR2 SQIVND come from the germline V gene (reference sequence). With 4 bases clipped from V and 0 bases from J, the junction kept 3 bases outside the gene matches. The CDR3 length is 15 residues. CDR3 in DNA: TGTGCCAGTAGTAGAGCGGGGAACTCCTACAATGAGCAGTTCTTC. This gives the protein CASSRAGNSYNEQFF.

The gene calls are TRBV19 and TRBJ1-5; TRBD1 matches 8 bases. The CDR3 is made up of 16 amino acids. Losses at the gene ends were 2 bases for V and 5 bases for J; bases not matched to a gene: 8. The germline V gene encodes CDR1 LNHDA and CDR2 SQIVND (reference sequence). The CDR3 spells CASSITGQGEDQPQHF. DNA of the CDR3: TGTGCCAGTAGTATAACCGGACAGGGTGAGGATCAGCCCCAGCATTTT.

In nucleotides, the CDR3 is TGCGCCAGCAGCTTGGGGACAGGGAGCTCCTACGAGCAGTACTTC. Residues: CASSLGTGSSYEQYF. V gene TRBV5-1 combines with J gene TRBJ2-7; 8 positions agree with TRBD1. Trimming removed 0 bases from V and 0 bases from J; junction bases left unmatched: 2. The CDR3 loop spans 15 amino acids. Germline CDR1 SGHRS, CDR2 YFSETQ.

V is TRBV5-1 and J is TRBJ2-5; TRBD1 agrees at 7 bases. CDR3 size: 15 residues. Per germline, CDR1 SGHRS and CDR2 YFSETQ. Trimming at V came to 2 bases and at J to 3 bases, leaving 7 bases not matched to a gene. CDR3 amino acids: CASSFSGTDEETQYF. DNA for the CDR3: TGCGCCAGCAGCTTTTCCGGGACAGACGAAGAGACCCAGTACTTC. Complete variable domain (other parts from reference TRBV5-1 and TRBJ2-5): KAGVTQTPRYLIKTRGQQVTLSCSPISGHRSVSWYQQTPGQGLQFLFEYFSETQRNKGNFPGRFSGRQFSNSRSEMNVSTLELGDSALYLCASSFSGTDEETQYFGPGTRLLVL.

The rearrangement links TRBV7-2 to TRBJ1-1; D unclear. This CDR3 region has 11 residues. The V end was cut by 7 bases, the J end by 6 bases, with 9 bases between. CDR1 and CDR2 from the germline V gene are SGHTA and FQGNSA. CDR3: CASMRGPEAFF. In DNA, the CDR3 is TGTGCCAGCATGAGAGGGCCTGAAGCTTTCTTT.